Listed below are T cell receptor beta chains from one sample, sequenced in a study of control samples from healthy donors and cancer patients. The assay was immunoSEQ multiplex PCR, and TCRdb's table has in-frame clones only and misses some. The table lists some 35,000 clones, approximately 93% of them singletons. The sequenced material came from PBMCs. The source of these receptors is a middle-aged man with colorectal cancer. The CDR3 runs from the conserved cysteine through the conserved F or W. D genes are given only for firm matches. Not every row has a clone size; where given, it reads once, few, many or a size class.

TGTGCCAGCAGTTACGAATCCACGACAGGGAATCAGCCCCAGCATTTT CASSYESTTGNQPQHF TRBV6-2/TRBV6-3 TRBD1 TRBJ1-5 once
TGTGCCAGCAGTAAGGACAGGGGGCGAGGTTCACCCCTCCACTTT CASSKDRGRGSPLHF TRBV2 TRBD1 TRBJ1-6 -
TGCAGCGTTGAAGATCAGGTGAAGCAGTACTTC CSVEDQVKQYF TRBV29-1 - TRBJ2-7 -
TGTGCCAGCAGTGAAGTCAGCCGGGGGCGATTTGGTGGCTACACCTTC CASSEVSRGRFGGYTF TRBV25-1 - TRBJ1-2 once
TGCGCCAGCAGCTTGCAAGGTGGTACACAGGGGGAGAATTCACCCCTCCACTTT CASSLQGGTQGENSPLHF TRBV5-1 TRBD1 TRBJ1-6 -
TGCGCCAGCAGCCGGGAGGTCGAGCGAAAGAACAATGAGCAGTTCTTC CASSREVERKNNEQFF TRBV5-1 TRBD2 TRBJ2-1 once
TGCGCCAGCAGTGATTCCCAGGGTCTGGGGAATTCACCCCTCCACTTT CASSDSQGLGNSPLHF TRBV10-2 - TRBJ1-6 -
TGCGCCAGCAGTGACCCCGGACAGAGCTCTGGAAACACCATATATTTT CASSDPGQSSGNTIYF TRBV10-2 - TRBJ1-3 -
TGTGCCAGCAGAGCCACGGACAGGGGCGTAGAAGCTTTCTTT CASRATDRGVEAFF TRBV6-6 TRBD1 TRBJ1-1 -
TGTGCCAGCAGAGAGGGGTACGAAAAACTGTTTTTT CASREGYEKLFF TRBV2 - TRBJ1-4 -
TGTGCCAGCAGTTCTCAAAACACCGGGGAGCTGTTTTTT CASSSQNTGELFF TRBV6-2/TRBV6-3 - TRBJ2-2 -
TGCGCCAGCAGCTTGACGGCAGACCCTATGAACACTGAAGCTTTCTTT CASSLTADPMNTEAFF TRBV5-1 - TRBJ1-1 -
TGTGCCAGCAGCCTGGGGGGGGAATACAATGAGCAGTTCTTC CASSLGGEYNEQFF TRBV7-3 TRBD2 TRBJ2-1 -
TGCGCCAGCAGCCAAGAACAGGGATATCAGCCCCAGCATTTT CASSQEQGYQPQHF TRBV4-1 - TRBJ1-5 -
TGTGCCAGCAGCCAAGACGGGGAAAAACTGTTTTTT CASSQDGEKLFF TRBV3-1/TRBV3-2 - TRBJ1-4 -
TGTGCCAGCAGCCAACAGGGAAGCAATCAGCCCCAGCATTTT CASSQQGSNQPQHF TRBV3-1/TRBV3-2 - TRBJ1-5 -
TGTGCCAGCTCACCATTGTCAGGAGTGGGGACCCAGTACTTC CASSPLSGVGTQYF TRBV18 - TRBJ2-5 -
TGTGCCAGCTCTTTGGCGAGCGGGAGATTCAATGAGCAGTTCTTC CASSLASGRFNEQFF TRBV11-3 TRBD2 TRBJ2-1 -
TGTGCCAGCAGCGGGACTAGCGGCTCCTACGAGCAGTACTTC CASSGTSGSYEQYF TRBV5-5 TRBD2 TRBJ2-7 -
TGTGCCAGTCTACAGGGGGAGCTTGGAAAACTGTTTTTT CASLQGELGKLFF TRBV2 TRBD1 TRBJ1-4 -
TGCAGTGTCTACGAAGATACGCAGTATTTT CSVYEDTQYF TRBV20-1 - TRBJ2-3 -
TGTGCCAGCAGCGGGGACCCCACTGAAGCTTTCTTT CASSGDPTEAFF TRBV6-5 - TRBJ1-1 -
TGTGCCAGCAGCTCCACCGAGCGGGGGGGCCTCTGGGAGACCCAGTACTTC CASSSTERGGLWETQYF TRBV7-2 TRBD2 TRBJ2-5 -
TGTGCCATTTCTGCGTCTAGCGGGGGCGCCTATGAGCAGTTCTTC CAISASSGGAYEQFF TRBV6-5 TRBD2 TRBJ2-1 -
TGTGCCAGCAGTTATTCCAGGACAGGGGTTACCGGGGAGCTGTTTTTT CASSYSRTGVTGELFF TRBV6-5 TRBD1 TRBJ2-2 -
TGTGCCAGCAGCTTCTCCCCCCACGAGCAGTACTTC CASSFSPHEQYF TRBV5-5 - TRBJ2-7 -
TGTGCCAGCAGTTTGGGGGGTCAGACCCAGTACTTC CASSLGGQTQYF TRBV12-3/TRBV12-4 - TRBJ2-5 -
TGTGCCAGCAGCTTATTACAGGGTCAGGGAGAGACCCAGTACTTC CASSLLQGQGETQYF TRBV7-9 - TRBJ2-5 -
TGTGCCAGCACTGCCCCGGGACAGGGCTACGAGCAGTACTTC CASTAPGQGYEQYF TRBV6-5 TRBD1 TRBJ2-7 -
TGTGCCAGCAGGTTGTATAGCAATCAGCCCCAGCATTTT CASRLYSNQPQHF TRBV12-3/TRBV12-4 - TRBJ1-5 -
TGCACCAGCAGAGGGACTAGCGGGGGGGCCTACAATGAGCAGTTCTTC CTSRGTSGGAYNEQFF TRBV1 - TRBJ2-1 -
TGTGCCAGCAGCTTGACAGGGGCCGGAAACACCATATATTTT CASSLTGAGNTIYF TRBV5-6 TRBD1 TRBJ1-3 -
TGTGCCAGCAGCCTGAGGTCGGGCCCGAGCTCTGGGGCCAACGTCCTGACTTTC CASSLRSGPSSGANVLTF TRBV3-1/TRBV3-2 - TRBJ2-6 -
TGTGCCAGCAGTAGATTGATGAACACTGAAGCTTTCTTT CASSRLMNTEAFF TRBV9 - TRBJ1-1 -
TGTGCCAGCAGCCAACCCGTACTGGGGTCCTATAATTCACCCCTCCACTTT CASSQPVLGSYNSPLHF TRBV7-8 - TRBJ1-6 -
TGTGCCAGCAGCACTCGGGGTTCCCACCGTGAAAAACTGTTTTTT CASSTRGSHREKLFF TRBV11-3 - TRBJ1-4 once
TGCGCCAGCAGCTTGAAGGGAGAGGGTCATGAACCCCAGCATTTT CASSLKGEGHEPQHF TRBV5-1 - TRBJ1-5 -
TGTGCCAGCAGCTTAGACAGGGAAGGAGATACGCAGTATTTT CASSLDREGDTQYF TRBV7-3 TRBD1 TRBJ2-3 -
TGCGCCAGCAGCCAAGGATTACCAGGGAACACTGAAGCTTTCTTT CASSQGLPGNTEAFF TRBV4-1 - TRBJ1-1 -
TGTGCCAGCAGCGCCGGAACAGGTTGGAATTCACCCCTCCACTTT CASSAGTGWNSPLHF TRBV9 - TRBJ1-6 -
TGTGCCAGCAGTGACACTAGCGGGGGGTATACGCAGTATTTT CASSDTSGGYTQYF TRBV2 TRBD2 TRBJ2-3 -
TGTGCCAGCAGCTTGTCCGCTAGCGGGGGGCAGGAGACCCAGTACTTC CASSLSASGGQETQYF TRBV5-4 TRBD2 TRBJ2-5 -
TGTGCCAGCAGTTCTCAGGGATCGAATGGCTACACCTTC CASSSQGSNGYTF TRBV6-6 - TRBJ1-2 -